This entry lists 4 T cell receptor beta chains sequenced from one sample in a study of vaccination and CD4 T cells after COVID-19. Treatment indicated: roughly ten-day PBMC culture with coronavirus spike peptide pools or control peptides (ViraFEST assay). The Oncomine TCR Beta short-read assay was applied to DNA of cultured CD4+ T cells. Each CDR3 protein is one row after TCRdb ran MiXCR on the PCR reads. Of approximately 20,000 distinct CDR3 sequences in the sample, over 60% are singletons; the top ten hold approximately 18%. No antigen has been assigned to these receptors. This material consisted of CD4+ T cells from blood, cultured in vitro, taken after SARS-CoV-2 vaccination. Source of these receptors: a human donor who received a COVID-19 vaccine.

This clonotype has only one observation. This chain joins TRBV19 and TRBJ2-5; D unclear. CDR1 and CDR2 (germline): LNHDA, SQIVND (reference sequence). The CDR3 is 13 residues long. Trimming cost V 7 bases and J 3 bases, with 12 bases left between them. The CDR3 sequence: CASNRIAEETQYF. In DNA, the CDR3 is TGTGCCAGTAATCGGATAGCAGAAGAGACCCAGTACTTC.

This chain uses TRBV6-1 with TRBJ1-2; TRBD1 might be the D (6 bases). Looked up from germline, CDR1 is MNHNS and CDR2 is SASEGT. The CDR3 has 12 residues. V was pared by 8 bases and J by 2 bases, with 9 bases between. CDR3 nucleotide sequence: TGTGCCAGCCGGGACACAAACTATGGCTACACCTTC. Residues: CASRDTNYGYTF.

The J gene is TRBJ1-1, the V gene TRBV2; no definite D call. Germline V lookup: CDR1 SNHLY, CDR2 FYNNEI. V lost 5 bases and J 1 base, leaving 8 bases between the germline ends. The CDR3 is 13 amino acids. The CDR3 nucleotides read TGTGCCAGCAGTAAGGGCACGAACACTGAAGCTTTCTTT. Its protein is CASSKGTNTEAFF.

The chain combines TRBV7-8 with TRBJ2-2; 10 nucleotides agree with TRBD1. The CDR3 spans 16 residues. Germline trimming cut 3 bases from V and 4 bases from J; bases unmatched to any gene: 5. Germline CDR1 reads SGHVS; CDR2 reads FQNEAQ. The CDR3 protein is CASSLATGGGTGELFF. CDR3 nucleotides: TGTGCCAGCAGCTTGGCGACAGGGGGCGGCACCGGGGAGCTGTTTTTT.